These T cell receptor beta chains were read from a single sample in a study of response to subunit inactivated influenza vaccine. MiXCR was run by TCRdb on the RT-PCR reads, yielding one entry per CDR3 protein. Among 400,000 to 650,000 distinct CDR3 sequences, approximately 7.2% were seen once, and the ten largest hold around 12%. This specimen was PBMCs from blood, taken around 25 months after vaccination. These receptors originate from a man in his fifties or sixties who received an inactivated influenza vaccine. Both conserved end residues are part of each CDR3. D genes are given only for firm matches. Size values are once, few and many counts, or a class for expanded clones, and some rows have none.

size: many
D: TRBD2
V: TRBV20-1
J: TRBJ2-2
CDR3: CSARENSGRSGELFF
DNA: TGCAGTGCTAGAGAAAATAGCGGGAGGTCCGGGGAGCTGTTTTTT

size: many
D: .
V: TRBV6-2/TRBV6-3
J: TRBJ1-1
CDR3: CASSYGYTEAFF
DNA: TGTGCCAGCAGTTACGGGTACACTGAAGCTTTCTTT

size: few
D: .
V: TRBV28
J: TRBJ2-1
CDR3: CASRFPEEDEQFF
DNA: TGTGCCAGCAGGTTCCCAGAGGAGGATGAGCAGTTCTTC

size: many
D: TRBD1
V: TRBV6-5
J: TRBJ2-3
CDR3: CASSSTGTGTDTQYF
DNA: TGTGCCAGCAGTTCAACCGGGACAGGCACAGATACGCAGTATTTT

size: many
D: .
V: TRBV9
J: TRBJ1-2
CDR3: CASSQGPSRNYGYTF
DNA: TGTGCCAGCAGCCAAGGGCCCTCCCGTAACTATGGCTACACCTTC

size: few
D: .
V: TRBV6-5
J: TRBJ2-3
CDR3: CASSYRGVGDTQYF
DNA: TGTGCCAGCAGTTACAGAGGGGTTGGGGATACGCAGTATTTT

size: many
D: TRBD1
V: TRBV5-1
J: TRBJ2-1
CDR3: CASSTGQVGEQFF
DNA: TGCGCCAGCAGCACTGGACAGGTTGGTGAGCAGTTCTTC

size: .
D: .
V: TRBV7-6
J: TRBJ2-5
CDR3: CASSLEWSYGETQYF
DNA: TGTGCCAGCAGCTTAGAATGGTCTTACGGGGAGACCCAGTACTTC

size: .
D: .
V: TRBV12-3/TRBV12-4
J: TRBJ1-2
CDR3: CASSHYDGYTF
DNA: TGTGCCAGCAGCCACTATGATGGCTACACCTTC

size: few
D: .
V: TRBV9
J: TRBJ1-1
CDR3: CASSVDGTLTTEAFF
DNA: TGTGCCAGCAGCGTAGACGGAACCTTGACCACTGAAGCTTTCTTT

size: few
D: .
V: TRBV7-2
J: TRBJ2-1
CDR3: CASSLGVVGSNEQFF
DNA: TGTGCCAGCAGTTTAGGGGTAGTGGGGAGCAATGAGCAGTTCTTC

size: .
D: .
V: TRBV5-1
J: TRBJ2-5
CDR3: CASSTTKGGQETQYF
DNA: TGCGCCAGCAGCACCACTAAGGGGGGTCAAGAGACCCAGTACTTC

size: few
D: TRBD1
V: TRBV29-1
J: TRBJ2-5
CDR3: CSGRDSNQETQYF
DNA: TGCAGCGGCCGGGACAGTAACCAAGAGACCCAGTACTTC

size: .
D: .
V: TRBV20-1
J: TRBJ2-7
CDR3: CSATPPRDHRYEQYF
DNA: TGCAGTGCTACCCCACCCAGGGATCACAGATACGAGCAGTACTTC

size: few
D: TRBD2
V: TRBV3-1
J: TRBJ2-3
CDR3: CASSLGTSGTSQYF
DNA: TGTGCCAGCAGCCTCGGGACTAGCGGGACCTCGCAGTATTTT

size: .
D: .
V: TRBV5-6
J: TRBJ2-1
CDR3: CASSYYGSVSWNEQFF
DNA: TGTGCCAGCAGCTATTACGGGAGCGTCTCGTGGAATGAGCAGTTCTTC

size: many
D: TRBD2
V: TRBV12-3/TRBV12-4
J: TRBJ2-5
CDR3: CASSPQAPGLGAETQYF
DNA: TGTGCCAGCAGTCCTCAAGCCCCGGGACTAGGGGCGGAGACCCAGTACTTC

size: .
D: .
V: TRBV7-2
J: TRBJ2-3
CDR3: CASSLPGGRGSDTQYF
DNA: TGTGCCAGCAGCTTACCCGGGGGCAGGGGCTCAGATACGCAGTATTTT

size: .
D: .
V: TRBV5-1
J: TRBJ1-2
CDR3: CASSLAGDRFGYTF
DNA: TGCGCCAGCAGCTTGGCAGGGGACCGGTTTGGCTACACCTTC

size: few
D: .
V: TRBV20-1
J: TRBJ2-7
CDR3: CSARMRDSYEQYF
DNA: TGCAGTGCTAGAATGCGAGATTCCTACGAGCAGTACTTC

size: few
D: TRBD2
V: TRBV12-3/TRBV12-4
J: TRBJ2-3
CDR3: CASSLAGTTTDTQYF
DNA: TGTGCCAGCAGTTTGGCCGGGACTACCACAGATACGCAGTATTTT

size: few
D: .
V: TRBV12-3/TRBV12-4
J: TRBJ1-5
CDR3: CASSPGTYLQHF
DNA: TGTGCCAGCAGTCCAGGGACATATCTCCAGCATTTT

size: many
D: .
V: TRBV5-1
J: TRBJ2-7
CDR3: CASSLDTGFEQYF
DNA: TGCGCCAGCAGCTTGGACACAGGCTTCGAGCAGTACTTC

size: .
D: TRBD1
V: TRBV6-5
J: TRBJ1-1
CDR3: CASKTGDTEAFF
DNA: TGTGCCAGCAAGACAGGGGACACTGAAGCTTTCTTT

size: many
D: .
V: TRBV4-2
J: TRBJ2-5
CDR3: CASSLSAQETQYF
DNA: TGTGCCAGCAGCCTAAGTGCTCAAGAGACCCAGTACTTC

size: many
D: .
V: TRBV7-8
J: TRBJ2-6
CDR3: CASSLAYSARSSGANVLTF
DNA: TGTGCCAGCAGCTTAGCCTACTCAGCTCGCAGCTCTGGGGCCAACGTCCTGACTTTC

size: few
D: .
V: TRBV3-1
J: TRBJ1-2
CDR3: CASSQDGGYTF
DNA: TGTGCCAGCAGCCAAGACGGGGGCTACACCTTC

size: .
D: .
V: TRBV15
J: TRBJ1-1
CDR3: CATIGRLNTEAFF
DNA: TGTGCCACCATAGGACGGTTGAACACTGAAGCTTTCTTT

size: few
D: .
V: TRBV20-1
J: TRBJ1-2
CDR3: CSAVALGNYGYTF
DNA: TGCAGTGCAGTAGCACTTGGTAACTATGGCTACACCTTC

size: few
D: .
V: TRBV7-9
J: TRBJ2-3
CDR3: CASKRTPERDTQYF
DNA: TGTGCCAGCAAGCGAACCCCGGAGAGGGATACGCAGTATTTT

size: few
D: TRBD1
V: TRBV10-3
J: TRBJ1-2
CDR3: CAISDNPGQAYGYTF
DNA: TGTGCCATCAGTGACAACCCGGGACAGGCCTATGGCTACACCTTC

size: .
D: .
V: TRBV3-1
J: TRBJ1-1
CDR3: CASSQQGQGTEAFF
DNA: TGTGCCAGCAGCCAACAGGGCCAGGGCACTGAAGCTTTCTTT

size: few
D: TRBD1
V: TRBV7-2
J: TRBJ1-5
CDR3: CASSLPGTVNQPQHF
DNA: TGTGCCAGCAGCTTACCAGGGACAGTCAATCAGCCCCAGCATTTT

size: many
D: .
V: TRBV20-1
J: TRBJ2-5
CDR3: CSARDAGRGTQYF
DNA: TGCAGTGCTAGAGATGCGGGGCGCGGGACCCAGTACTTC

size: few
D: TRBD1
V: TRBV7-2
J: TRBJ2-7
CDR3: CASSLSVGGPYEQYF
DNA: TGTGCCAGCAGCTTATCCGTAGGGGGCCCCTACGAGCAGTACTTC

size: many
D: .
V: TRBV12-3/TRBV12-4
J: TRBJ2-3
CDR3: CASSPGAPDTQYF
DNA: TGTGCCAGCAGTCCCGGGGCTCCAGATACGCAGTATTTT

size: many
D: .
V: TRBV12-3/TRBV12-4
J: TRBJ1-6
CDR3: CASSRESDNSPLHF
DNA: TGTGCCAGCAGCAGGGAATCCGATAATTCACCCCTCCACTTT

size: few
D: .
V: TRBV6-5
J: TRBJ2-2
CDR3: CASSYPRGKNTGELFF
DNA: TGTGCCAGCAGTTACCCACGGGGCAAGAACACCGGGGAGCTGTTTTTT

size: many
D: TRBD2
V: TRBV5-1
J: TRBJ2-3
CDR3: CASSLGPGTGTRRTDTQYF
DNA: TGCGCCAGCAGCTTGGGGCCTGGGACCGGGACTAGGCGCACAGATACGCAGTATTTT

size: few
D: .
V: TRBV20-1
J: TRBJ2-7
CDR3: CSASYPTLREQYF
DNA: TGCAGTGCTAGTTATCCAACGCTCCGCGAGCAGTACTTC

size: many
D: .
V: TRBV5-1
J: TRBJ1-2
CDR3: CASSLDDRNYGYTF
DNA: TGCGCCAGCAGCTTGGACGACAGGAACTATGGCTACACCTTC

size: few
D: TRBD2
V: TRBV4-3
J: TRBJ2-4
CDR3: CASSQELAVSPAKNIQYF
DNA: TGCGCCAGCAGCCAAGAACTAGCGGTCTCCCCTGCCAAAAACATTCAGTACTTC

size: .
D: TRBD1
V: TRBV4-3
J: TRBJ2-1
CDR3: CASSQRDSNNEQFF
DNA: TGCGCCAGCAGCCAAAGGGACAGTAACAATGAGCAGTTCTTC

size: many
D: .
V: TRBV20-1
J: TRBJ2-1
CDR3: CSARPIRGNYNEQFF
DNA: TGCAGTGCTAGACCCATAAGGGGGAACTACAATGAGCAGTTCTTC

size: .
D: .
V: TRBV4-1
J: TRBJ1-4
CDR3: CASSQETAGVGPEKLFF
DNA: TGCGCCAGCAGCCAAGAAACGGCAGGCGTGGGGCCTGAAAAACTGTTTTTT

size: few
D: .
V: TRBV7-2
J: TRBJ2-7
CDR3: CASSRGGTASYEQYF
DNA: TGTGCCAGCAGCCGAGGCGGGACAGCGTCCTACGAGCAGTACTTC

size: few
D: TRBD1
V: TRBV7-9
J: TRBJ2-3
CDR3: CASSLKTGGTTDTQYF
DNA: TGTGCCAGCAGCTTGAAGACAGGGGGAACGACAGATACGCAGTATTTT

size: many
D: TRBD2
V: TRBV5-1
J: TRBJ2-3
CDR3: CASSLRTSGSVTDTQYF
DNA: TGCGCCAGCAGCTTAAGGACTAGCGGGTCCGTCACAGATACGCAGTATTTT

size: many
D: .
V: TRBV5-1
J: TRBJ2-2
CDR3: CASTTITGSGELFF
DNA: TGCGCCAGCACCACCATCACCGGTTCCGGGGAGCTGTTTTTT

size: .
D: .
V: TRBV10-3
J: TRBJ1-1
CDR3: CAIRRDMNTEAFF
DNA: TGTGCCATCAGGAGAGATATGAACACTGAAGCTTTCTTT

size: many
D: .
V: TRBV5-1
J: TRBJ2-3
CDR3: CASSLQGEADTQYF
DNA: TGCGCCAGCAGCTTGCAGGGAGAGGCAGATACGCAGTATTTT